These 5 T cell receptor beta chains originate from one sample sequenced in a study of CD8 T cells in Susac syndrome. RNA amounts of roughly 0.5 to 1 ug underwent reverse transcription with random hexamers. Each CDR3 protein gets one entry after TCRdb re-called the immunoSEQ multiplex PCR reads with MiXCR. The repertoire holds approximately 160,000 distinct CDR3 sequences, with approximately 95% as singletons. Sequencing was performed on CD4+ T cells from PBMCs. Receptors originate from a human donor with multiple sclerosis.

The rearrangement links TRBV7-3 to TRBJ1-1; no clear D. Germline CDR1 SGHTA, CDR2 FQGTGA. The CDR3 extends over 13 amino acids. V was shortened by 3 bases and J by 0 bases, with 5 bases between the two germline ends. The CDR3 protein is CASSLNVNTEAFF. The CDR3 region has the DNA TGTGCCAGCAGCTTGAACGTGAACACTGAAGCTTTCTTT. Combining the CDR3 with reference TRBV7-3 and TRBJ1-1 gives the whole variable domain GAGVSQTPSNKVTEKGKYVELRCDPISGHTALYWYRQSLGQGPEFLIYFQGTGAADDSGLPNDRFFAVRPEGSVSTLKIQRTERGDSAVYLCASSLNVNTEAFFGQGTRLTVV.

The V call is TRBV20-1, the J call TRBJ2-5, with D unclear. The germline gives CDR1 DFQATT, CDR2 SNEGSKA (reference sequence). Deletions cut 3 bases from V and 2 bases from J, with 4 bases between. This CDR3 is 11 amino acids long. The CDR3 region is CSARRQETQYF. The CDR3 DNA sequence: TGCAGTGCTAGGAGGCAAGAGACCCAGTACTTC.

This clonotype was detected only once. This chain uses TRBV30 with TRBJ1-1; no reliable D call. There are 10 residues in the CDR3. The V end was cut by 5 bases, the J end by 10 bases, with 11 bases between. Germline V CDR1 and CDR2: GTSNPN, SVGIG (reference sequence). The CDR3 region has the DNA TGTGCCTGGGGCGCCGTTGGAGCTTTCTTT. This codes for CAWGAVGAFF.

V usage is TRBV20-1 and J usage is TRBJ2-1; either TRBD1 or TRBD2 may supply D (6 bases each). This CDR3 has 13 residues. V dropped 3 bases and J dropped 10 bases, with 16 bases sitting between them. Germline loops: CDR1 DFQATT, CDR2 SNEGSKA (reference sequence). CDR3 amino acids: CSARGGPEVEQFF. The CDR3 DNA is TGCAGTGCTAGGGGGGGCCCTGAGGTGGAGCAGTTCTTC.

The chain combines TRBV5-1 with TRBJ1-2; D uncertain. This CDR3 has 13 amino acids. The V end lost 1 base, the J end lost 1 base, and 5 bases lay between the germline ends. Germline V gene sequence: CDR1 SGHRS, CDR2 YFSETQ. CDR3 sequence (DNA): TGCGCCAGCAGCTTGCCCAGTAACTATGGCTACACCTTC. This codes for CASSLPSNYGYTF.